A selection of T cell receptor beta chains follows, all from one sample in a study of T cell changes during pregnancy in multiple sclerosis. Here immunoSEQ multiplex PCR was the method, and the copy in TCRdb shows in-frame clones only, minus some. The sample carries nearly 110,000 clones, about nine tenths recorded once. The sequencing used peripheral blood, collected after pregnancy. Every receptor here comes from a female donor with multiple sclerosis, enrolled in a pregnancy study. Both conserved end residues are part of each CDR3. D genes are given only for firm matches. The size of a clone is reported for some rows only, either as once, few or many, or as a class for expanded clones.

>TRBJ2-1|TRBD1|NA|TRBV28
TGTGCCAGCAGCCTTCTGGACAGGGTCGGCAATGAGCAGTTCTTC
CASSLLDRVGNEQFF
>TRBJ1-6|TRBD1|NA|TRBV9
TGTGCCAGCAGCTCAGGGACAGTTTATAATTCACCCCTCCACTTT
CASSSGTVYNSPLHF
>TRBJ2-5|TRBD2|NA|TRBV11-2
TGTGCCAGCAGCTTCGGGACTAGGGAGACCCAGTACTTC
CASSFGTRETQYF
>TRBJ2-7|TRBD2|NA|TRBV14
TGTGCCAGCAGCCCCCGACTAGCGGGCGAGCAGTACTTC
CASSPRLAGEQYF
>TRBJ2-6|TRBD1|NA|TRBV7-9
TGTGCCAGCAGCTCCCCCTTCGGGACAGGGGACTCTGGGGCCAACGTCCTGACTTTC
CASSSPFGTGDSGANVLTF
>TRBJ2-2|NA|NA|TRBV19
TGTGCCAGTAGAAGTTGGGGGCCGGGAACCGGGGAGCTGTTTTTT
CASRSWGPGTGELFF
>TRBJ2-1|TRBD2|once|TRBV15
TGTGCCACCAGCCCTCGACTAGCGGGGGGGCAGAACAATGAGCAGTTCTTC
CATSPRLAGGQNNEQFF
>TRBJ1-1|TRBD1|NA|TRBV6-1
TGTGCCAGCAGGGGGTCGACAGGGGGCGCAGATGAAGCTTTCTTT
CASRGSTGGADEAFF
>TRBJ2-1|NA|NA|TRBV30
TGTGCCTGGGCAGGATTTAGCTCCTACAATGAGCAGTTCTTC
CAWAGFSSYNEQFF
>TRBJ2-3|TRBD2|NA|TRBV5-4
TGTGCCAGCAGCTTGCGTCGGAGTGGGAGGGCAGATACGCAGTATTTT
CASSLRRSGRADTQYF
>TRBJ1-4|NA|NA|TRBV7-2
TGTGCCAGCACGTTGGGGGGGGGCCCTACTAATGAAAAACTGTTTTTT
CASTLGGGPTNEKLFF
>TRBJ2-2|NA|once|TRBV29-1
TGCAGCGTTCTGTACGGCGGCCCCGGGGAGCTGTTTTTT
CSVLYGGPGELFF
>TRBJ2-7|TRBD2|NA|TRBV10-1
TGCGCCAGCAGTGAGTCGTGGAGCGGGAGTTACGAGCAGTACTTC
CASSESWSGSYEQYF
>TRBJ1-3|NA|NA|TRBV7-9
TGTGCCAGCAGCTTACAGGGTCTGAGCTCTGGAAACACCATATATTTT
CASSLQGLSSGNTIYF
>TRBJ2-7|NA|NA|TRBV28
TGTGCCAGCAGTTCGAGTCGGGGCTACGAGCAGTACTTC
CASSSSRGYEQYF
>TRBJ2-2|TRBD2|NA|TRBV30
TGTGCCTGGACGGGGAGGGAAAACACCGGGGAGCTGTTTTTT
CAWTGRENTGELFF
>TRBJ2-7|TRBD1|NA|TRBV9
TGTGCCAGTACCCCCCTAGGGACAGCCAGTTACGAGCAGTACTTC
CASTPLGTASYEQYF
>TRBJ2-5|TRBD2|once|TRBV30
TGTGCCTGGAACCGGGGGGGCGGGGAGACCCAGTACTTC
CAWNRGGGETQYF
>TRBJ1-2|NA|NA|TRBV29-1
TGCAGCGCTTTCTTCTATGGCTACACCTTC
CSAFFYGYTF
>TRBJ2-2|NA|NA|TRBV5-1
TGCGCCAGCAGCTTGGGGGCCTCGAACACCGGGGAGCTGTTTTTT
CASSLGASNTGELFF
>TRBJ1-4|TRBD1|NA|TRBV5-1
TGCGCCAGCAGCTTGAGACAGGGTGGGGAAAAACTGTTTTTT
CASSLRQGGEKLFF
>TRBJ2-3|TRBD2|once|TRBV7-8
TGTGCCAGCAGCCGAGCTAGCGGGGGGGCGAGGACAGATACGCAGTATTTT
CASSRASGGARTDTQYF
>TRBJ1-1|NA|few|TRBV29-1
TGCAGCGCGTACAGGGAGTATGACACTGAAGCTTTCTTT
CSAYREYDTEAFF
>TRBJ2-1|TRBD1|NA|TRBV28
TGTGCCAGCAGTCTCCGGGACAGGGGTCGGGATGAGCAGTTCTTC
CASSLRDRGRDEQFF
>TRBJ2-4|TRBD1|NA|TRBV18
TGTGCCAGCTCACCGCCGGGACAGGGACAAAACATTCAGTACTTC
CASSPPGQGQNIQYF
>TRBJ1-1|TRBD1|NA|TRBV2
TGTGCCAGCAGTGACGGACAGGGGAATCTCCTTAACACTGAAGCTTTCTTT
CASSDGQGNLLNTEAFF
>TRBJ2-7|NA|NA|TRBV5-1
TGCGCCAGCAGCTCCCTTGAGAAAGTTGGGACACCCTACGAGCAGTACTTC
CASSSLEKVGTPYEQYF
>TRBJ2-2|TRBD2|NA|TRBV27
TGTGCCAGCACCACTAGCGGGGGTTGGACCGGGGAGCTGTTTTTT
CASTTSGGWTGELFF
>TRBJ2-7|NA|NA|TRBV7-2
TGTGCCAGCAGCTCAGCCGGGACACCCTACGAGCAGTACTTC
CASSSAGTPYEQYF
>TRBJ1-1|NA|NA|TRBV28
TGTGCCAGCAGTTTTCCCACCCGGGAAGCTTTCTTT
CASSFPTREAFF
>TRBJ1-1|TRBD1|NA|TRBV5-1
TGCGCCAGCAGCTTGGGGGGGACAGGGGGCGGCACTGAAGCTTTCTTT
CASSLGGTGGGTEAFF
>TRBJ2-1|NA|NA|TRBV19
TGTGCCAGTAGTATAAAAGGAGGAGGGCTAGCGAGCTACAATGAGCAGTTCTTC
CASSIKGGGLASYNEQFF
>TRBJ1-3|NA|NA|TRBV15
TGTGCCACCAGAGCGGCGGGGAGGCCCATATATTTT
CATRAAGRPIYF
>TRBJ2-1|NA|once|TRBV28
TGTGCCAGCAGTCCACGACAGGTCTACAATGAGCAGTTCTTC
CASSPRQVYNEQFF
>TRBJ1-1|NA|NA|TRBV27
TGTGCCAGCAGTCCTACTCTACAGGGCACAGCTTTCTTT
CASSPTLQGTAFF
>TRBJ2-2|TRBD2|NA|TRBV9
TGTGCCAGCAGCGTTAGCGGGGGGGCCACGAACACCGGGGAGCTGTTTTTT
CASSVSGGATNTGELFF
>TRBJ2-7|TRBD1|once|TRBV25-1
TGTGCCAGCAGTGCGACAGGGCTGGGCGAGCAGTACTTC
CASSATGLGEQYF
>TRBJ2-1|TRBD2|NA|TRBV6-1
TGTGCCAGCAGTGACCCGGGACTAGGAAGGAATGAGCAGTTCTTC
CASSDPGLGRNEQFF
>TRBJ2-7|NA|NA|TRBV7-2
TGTGCCAGCAGCTTAGTCGAGGGGGCCTACGAGCAGTACTTC
CASSLVEGAYEQYF
>TRBJ1-1|NA|NA|TRBV5-1
TGCGCCAGCAGCTTGGAGCCAGGGAGGACTGAAGCTTTCTTT
CASSLEPGRTEAFF
>TRBJ2-2|NA|NA|TRBV9
TGTGCCAGCAGCGTAGCTTACAGGGATGTCGACACCGGGGAGCTGTTTTTT
CASSVAYRDVDTGELFF
>TRBJ2-7|NA|NA|TRBV9
TGTGCCAGCAGCCCTCGTCCCCTCGTCTACGAGCAGTACTTC
CASSPRPLVYEQYF
>TRBJ1-2|NA|NA|TRBV7-2
TGTGCCAGCAGCTCTTATTCGGAGGGTGGTGGGCATGGCTACACCTTC
CASSSYSEGGGHGYTF
>TRBJ2-2|TRBD1|NA|TRBV10-2
TGCGCCAGCGGTCGACAGGGGACCGGGGAGCTGTTTTTT
CASGRQGTGELFF